These T cell receptor beta chains were read from a single sample in a study of monozygotic twins with inflammatory bowel disease. TCRdb reprocessed the 5' RACE reads; each CDR3 protein has one entry and no DNA is given. The listing contains fewer than 550,000 distinct CDR3 sequences. Input material: blood. All receptors derive from a human donor with ulcerative colitis or Crohn's disease, or a healthy co-twin of an affected twin (not recorded which). Each CDR3 is given with its conserved first and last residue.

v_call: TRBV7-9
j_call: TRBJ1-1
cdr3_aa: CASSLEGDTEAFF

v_call: TRBV7-2
j_call: TRBJ2-7
cdr3_aa: CASDPGTTYEQYF

v_call: TRBV10-3
j_call: TRBJ1-4
cdr3_aa: CAATAGSGMKKLFF

v_call: TRBV7-2
j_call: TRBJ2-3
cdr3_aa: CASSLGQGDTQYF

v_call: TRBV7-2
j_call: TRBJ1-3
cdr3_aa: CASSFEVSGNTIYF

v_call: TRBV7-2
j_call: TRBJ2-2
cdr3_aa: CASSLAGPGELFF

v_call: TRBV5-1
j_call: TRBJ2-1
cdr3_aa: CASFATAGSYNEQFF

v_call: TRBV12-3/TRBV12-4
j_call: TRBJ2-3
cdr3_aa: CASSLDRGSEDTQYF

v_call: TRBV30
j_call: TRBJ2-1
cdr3_aa: CAWTSGPSYNEQFF

v_call: TRBV5-6
j_call: TRBJ2-1
cdr3_aa: CASSRLYNEQFF

v_call: TRBV12-3/TRBV12-4
j_call: TRBJ1-2
cdr3_aa: CASSARTGAYGYTF

v_call: TRBV27
j_call: TRBJ1-1
cdr3_aa: CASSLRGATEAFF

v_call: TRBV29-1
j_call: TRBJ2-3
cdr3_aa: CSASPGLAGGGDTQYF

v_call: TRBV12-3/TRBV12-4
j_call: TRBJ1-6
cdr3_aa: CASSLVGGRSPLHF

v_call: TRBV20-1
j_call: TRBJ2-3
cdr3_aa: CSAGRSGDPQYF

v_call: TRBV6-5
j_call: TRBJ1-5
cdr3_aa: CASSYLPWQPQHF

v_call: TRBV7-9
j_call: TRBJ1-2
cdr3_aa: CASSLAFRERGGYGYTF

v_call: TRBV6-2/TRBV6-3
j_call: TRBJ1-1
cdr3_aa: CATKGSGARHTEAFF

v_call: TRBV14
j_call: TRBJ2-6
cdr3_aa: CASSHVRTRVISGANVLTF

v_call: TRBV7-9
j_call: TRBJ2-2
cdr3_aa: CASTGGPDTGELFF

v_call: TRBV7-8
j_call: TRBJ1-6
cdr3_aa: CASSPYRGGNSPLHF

v_call: TRBV20-1
j_call: TRBJ1-1
cdr3_aa: CSARVLFAEAFF

v_call: TRBV20-1
j_call: TRBJ2-3
cdr3_aa: CSAGSTGAPASTDTQYF

v_call: TRBV20-1
j_call: TRBJ1-5
cdr3_aa: CSAQIFRGRDQPQHF

v_call: TRBV6-5
j_call: TRBJ1-1
cdr3_aa: CASRPGAGEAFF

v_call: TRBV5-1
j_call: TRBJ2-7
cdr3_aa: CASTSGGSYEQYF

v_call: TRBV10-3
j_call: TRBJ2-3
cdr3_aa: CAISAVLGTSGGTDTQYF

v_call: TRBV5-4
j_call: TRBJ2-1
cdr3_aa: CASSLPNNEQFF

v_call: TRBV4-1
j_call: TRBJ2-1
cdr3_aa: CASSQPPAFSYNEQFF

v_call: TRBV27
j_call: TRBJ2-1
cdr3_aa: CASNSESYNEQFF

v_call: TRBV15
j_call: TRBJ2-1
cdr3_aa: CATSIQGPFVDEQFF

v_call: TRBV7-6
j_call: TRBJ2-7
cdr3_aa: CASSRSGGSYEQYF

v_call: TRBV12-3/TRBV12-4
j_call: TRBJ1-2
cdr3_aa: CASSPRQAGYTF

v_call: TRBV10-3
j_call: TRBJ2-1
cdr3_aa: CAISKTGPYNEQFF

v_call: TRBV15
j_call: TRBJ2-1
cdr3_aa: CATSRDLGYNEQFF

v_call: TRBV5-5
j_call: TRBJ2-5
cdr3_aa: CASSLQVNFQETQYF

v_call: TRBV5-1
j_call: TRBJ2-5
cdr3_aa: CASSLALRGGHGQETQYF

v_call: TRBV18
j_call: TRBJ2-7
cdr3_aa: CASSPPGFRYEQYF

v_call: TRBV3-1
j_call: TRBJ1-3
cdr3_aa: CASSQGSGTGFRGNTIYF

v_call: TRBV29-1
j_call: TRBJ2-1
cdr3_aa: CSVDRASGTYNEQFF

v_call: TRBV18
j_call: TRBJ2-7
cdr3_aa: CASSQGRGDEQYF

v_call: TRBV24-1
j_call: TRBJ2-1
cdr3_aa: CATSDPQGPPYNEQFF

v_call: TRBV5-5
j_call: TRBJ2-3
cdr3_aa: CASSLGTEVPDTQYF

v_call: TRBV12-3/TRBV12-4
j_call: TRBJ1-2
cdr3_aa: CASSFGRAAFGYTF

v_call: TRBV11-2
j_call: TRBJ2-2
cdr3_aa: CASSRGAANTGELFF

v_call: TRBV29-1
j_call: TRBJ2-1
cdr3_aa: CSVEGLAGAGDNEQFF

v_call: TRBV2
j_call: TRBJ2-3
cdr3_aa: CASSGTSGLTDTQYF

v_call: TRBV11-2
j_call: TRBJ1-5
cdr3_aa: CASSLGDRAGDQPQHF

v_call: TRBV24-1
j_call: TRBJ2-3
cdr3_aa: CATSDPQPGEETQYF

v_call: TRBV5-1
j_call: TRBJ2-5
cdr3_aa: CASSPIGLGSETQYF

v_call: TRBV7-9
j_call: TRBJ1-1
cdr3_aa: CASSSGIRGNTEAFF